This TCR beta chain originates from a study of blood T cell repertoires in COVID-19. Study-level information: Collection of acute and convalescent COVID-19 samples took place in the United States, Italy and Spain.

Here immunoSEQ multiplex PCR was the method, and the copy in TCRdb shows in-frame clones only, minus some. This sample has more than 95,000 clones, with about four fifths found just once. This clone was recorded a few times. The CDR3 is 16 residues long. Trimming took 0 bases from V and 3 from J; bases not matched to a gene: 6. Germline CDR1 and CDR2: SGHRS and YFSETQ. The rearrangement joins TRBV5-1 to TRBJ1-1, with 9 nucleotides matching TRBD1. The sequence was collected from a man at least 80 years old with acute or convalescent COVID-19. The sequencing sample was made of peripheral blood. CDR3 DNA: TGCGCCAGCAGCTTGGTCAACAGGGGGCTGGACACTGAAGCTTTCTTT. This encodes CASSLVNRGLDTEAFF.